One sample yielded the 30 T cell receptor beta chains listed below, sequenced in a study of T cells in Graves' hyperthyroidism and ophthalmopathy. The investigators amplified TCR beta CDR3 regions from RNA transcripts. First-round RT-PCR with HTBI primers amplified the TCR CDR3 region. TCRdb passed the multiplex PCR reads through MiXCR, listing each CDR3 protein once. This sample has some 340,000 distinct CDR3 sequences, with about an eighth found just once. The sequenced sample consisted of blood. All receptors derive from a middle-aged woman with Graves' ophthalmopathy.

The chain employs TRBV5-4 and TRBJ1-3; no definite D call. V lost 4 bases, J lost 0 bases, and 17 bases lay in between. The CDR3 consists of 17 residues. CDR1 is SGHNT, CDR2 YYREEE, per germline (reference sequence). CDR3 DNA sequence: TGTGCCAGCAGCCACGCCCGTGGTCGGGGCTCTGGAAACACCATATATTTT. Residues: CASSHARGRGSGNTIYF.

The chain is built from TRBV20-1 and TRBJ1-1; D gene unclear. V shed 0 bases and J shed 0 bases, with 11 bases lying between them. This CDR3 is 15 amino acids long. Per the germline V gene, CDR1 is DFQATT and CDR2 is SNEGSKA (reference sequence). The CDR3 DNA reads as TGCAGTGCTAGAGATGGCAGTAATATGAACACTGAAGCTTTCTTT. Amino acids: CSARDGSNMNTEAFF.

The CDR3 loop is CASSPHSGPGELFF. In DNA, the CDR3 is TGTGCCAGCAGTCCCCACTCGGGTCCCGGGGAGCTGTTTTTT. V gene TRBV12-3 or TRBV12-4 combines with J gene TRBJ2-2; no definite D call. The length of the CDR3 is 14 residues. Trimming took 5 bases from V and 6 from J, leaving 13 bases between them.

The rearrangement joins TRBV2 to TRBJ2-5; 7 bases fit TRBD1. Trimming at V came to 2 bases and at J to 6 bases, leaving 9 bases not matched to a gene. There are 15 residues in the CDR3. CDR1 and CDR2 from the germline V gene are SNHLY and FYNNEI. The CDR3 nucleotides are TGTGCCAGCAGTGAACAACGACAGGGTGGGAAGACCCAGTACTTC. Its translation is CASSEQRQGGKTQYF. The whole variable domain, filled in from reference TRBV2 and TRBJ2-5, reads EPEVTQTPSHQVTQMGQEVILRCVPISNHLYFYWYRQILGQKVEFLVSFYNNEISEKSEIFDDQFSVERPDGSNFTLKIRSTKLEDSAMYFCASSEQRQGGKTQYFGPGTRLLVL.

In this sample, this clonotype turned up many times. The gene calls are TRBV28 and TRBJ1-2; tentatively, D is TRBD1 (5 bases). Trimming shortened V by 6 bases and J by 6 bases, and 14 bases separated the two germline ends. The CDR3 totals 13 residues. Per the germline V gene, CDR1 is MDHEN and CDR2 is SYDVKM. The CDR3 region has the DNA TGTGCCAGCAGATCCGACAGACACCATGGCTACACCTTC. Protein product: CASRSDRHHGYTF.

This clonotype was seen repeatedly, ten times or more. J is TRBJ2-3 and V is TRBV7-6; D is unclear. The V gene's germline CDR1 is SGHVS and CDR2 FNYEAQ. V was pared by 8 bases and J by 1 base, with 10 bases between. The CDR3 sequence is 13 residues long. The CDR3 sequence: CASSFSRTDTQYF. The CDR3 DNA reads as TGTGCCAGCTCATTCAGTCGCACAGATACGCAGTATTTT.

This clonotype has just a few counts. The V call is TRBV5-1, the J call TRBJ2-2; possibly TRBD1 for D (5 bases). Germline-derived CDR1 and CDR2 are SGHRS and YFSETQ. Trimming stripped 2 bases from V and 1 base from J, with 6 bases between. The CDR3 totals 14 residues. The CDR3 loop reads CASSFDRNTGELFF. DNA of the CDR3: TGCGCCAGCAGCTTTGACAGGAACACCGGGGAGCTGTTTTTT.

The J gene is TRBJ2-6, the V gene TRBV20-1; the match to TRBD1 covers 7 bases. This CDR3 contains 16 residues. V dropped 4 bases and J dropped 2; count of bases not matched to a gene: 8. Germline V CDR1 and CDR2: DFQATT, SNEGSKA (reference sequence). CDR3 nucleotide sequence: TGCAGTGCTACGGACCAAGGGGGCACTGGGGCCAACGTCCTGACTTTC. Protein product: CSATDQGGTGANVLTF.

This rearrangement joins TRBV3-1 to TRBJ2-1, with TRBD1 as a possible D gene (5 bases). The CDR3 has 15 amino acids. Germline assignment: CDR1 LGHDT and CDR2 YNNKEL (reference sequence). Trimming left V 0 bases short and J 8 bases short, with 14 bases between. The CDR3 loop is CASSQESQGFDEQFF. The CDR3 region has the DNA TGTGCCAGCAGCCAAGAGAGCCAGGGTTTCGATGAGCAGTTCTTC.

This clonotype was found a few times. A read error may be the cause here, since a much bigger clone is one base away. This chain links TRBV6-5 with TRBJ1-1; the D gene is possibly TRBD1 (5 bases). Germline lookup yields CDR1 MNHEY and CDR2 SVGAGI. This CDR3 is built from 13 residues. The CDR3 spells CASSYGANTGAFF. CDR3 DNA sequence: TGTGCCAGCAGTTATGGGGCGAACACTGGAGCTTTCTTT.

This clonotype showed up many times. V usage is TRBV5-8 and J usage is TRBJ1-6; TRBD1 aligns across 8 bases. Germline CDR1 reads SGHTS; CDR2 reads YDEGEE. J gave up 9 bases and V 0 bases, and 11 bases lay outside the gene matches. This CDR3 region has 17 residues. CDR3 coding DNA: TGTGCCAGCAGCTTGGGTAGACAGGGGCGCTCAGTTTCACCCCTCCACTTT. The encoded protein is CASSLGRQGRSVSPLHF.

This clonotype showed up many times. In nucleotides, the CDR3 is TGTGCCAGCACCTCTGGGTATGGCTACACCTTC. Amino acid sequence: CASTSGYGYTF. The chain couples TRBV6-1 to TRBJ1-2; no reliable D call. The CDR3 extends over 11 amino acids. Trimming left V 7 bases short and J 5 bases short, with 8 bases between. Germline V gives CDR1 MNHNS, CDR2 SASEGT.

This clonotype appeared many times. This chain links TRBV6-1 with TRBJ2-5, with no clear D. Trimming shortened V by 6 bases and J by 4 bases, and 6 bases separated the two germline ends. The germline V gene has CDR1 MNHNS and CDR2 SASEGT. CDR3 length: 11 amino acids. The CDR3 sequence is CASSYAETQYF. CDR3 in DNA: TGTGCCAGCAGCTACGCAGAGACCCAGTACTTC.

The chain links TRBV19 to TRBJ1-5; 11 nucleotides line up with TRBD1. CDR3 length: 14 residues. J was trimmed by 5 bases and V by 6 bases; bases with no gene match: 3. In germline, CDR1 is LNHDA, CDR2 SQIVND (reference sequence). The CDR3 region has the DNA TGTGCCAGTAGGGGGACAGGGGGGCATCAGCCCCAGCATTTT. It specifies CASRGTGGHQPQHF.

This clonotype has a count of ten or more. The CDR3 DNA reads as TGTGCCAGCAGTTCCGGACTAGCGGGGGGACGCGAGCAGTACTTC. It codes for CASSSGLAGGREQYF. This chain connects TRBV12-3 or TRBV12-4 to TRBJ2-7; 14 nucleotides align to TRBD2. The CDR3 contains 15 residues. V lost 4 bases to trimming and J lost 6 bases; unmatched junction nucleotides: 5.

This clonotype was detected many times. V gene TRBV20-1 combines with J gene TRBJ2-7, with D hard to call. V lost 6 bases and J lost 5, with 14 bases in between. Germline CDR1 is DFQATT and CDR2 is SNEGSKA (reference sequence). This CDR3 contains 12 residues. The CDR3 coding sequence is TGCAGTGCCCGCCGGGCCAAGGACGAGCAGTACTTC. This gives the protein CSARRAKDEQYF.

Ten or more counts support this clonotype. The chain couples TRBV7-8 to TRBJ1-2, with TRBD1 matching over 11 bases. Germline V gives CDR1 SGHVS, CDR2 FQNEAQ. With V trimmed by 5 bases and J by 3 bases, 8 bases remained unmatched. CDR3 length equals 16 residues. The CDR3, as DNA: TGTGCCAGCAGCCCTCGGACAGGGGGCTCTCACTATGGCTACACCTTC. It specifies CASSPRTGGSHYGYTF. Full variable domain (rest looked up from reference TRBV7-8 and TRBJ1-2): GAGVSQSPRYKVAKRGQDVALRCDPISGHVSLFWYQQALGQGPEFLTYFQNEAQLDKSGLPSDRFFAERPEGSVSTLKIQRTQQEDSAVYLCASSPRTGGSHYGYTFGSGTRLTVV.

In its sample, this clonotype was seen many times. V usage is TRBV3-1 and J usage is TRBJ1-1; D ambiguous. Trimming stripped 6 bases from V and 5 bases from J, with 7 bases between. Germline-derived CDR1 and CDR2 are LGHDT and YNNKEL (reference sequence). The CDR3 loop spans 11 amino acids. The CDR3: CASRQTTEAFF. In nucleotides, the CDR3 is TGTGCCAGCAGACAGACGACTGAAGCTTTCTTT.

About this clonotype: The conserved final phenylalanine or tryptophan is absent from the CDR3, which likely points to a read error. This chain joins TRBV7-6 and TRBJ1-5; no firm D call. CDR3 length equals 14 residues. The germline gives CDR1 SGHVS, CDR2 FNYEAQ. The germline V and J ends were trimmed by 1 base and 5 bases, with 9 bases remaining between them. CDR3 bases: TGTGCCAGCAGCTTAGGAGGGTTCTATCAGCCCCAGCATTCT. Its translation: CASSLGGFYQPQHS.

This clonotype was counted ten times or more. This chain connects TRBV5-1 to TRBJ1-1; no firm D call. CDR1 SGHRS and CDR2 YFSETQ come from the germline V gene. V lost 4 bases to trimming and J lost 6 bases, with 13 bases between them. This CDR3 has 13 amino acids. CDR3 sequence reads: CASSGPSLSEAFF. CDR3 coding DNA: TGCGCCAGCAGCGGGCCTTCTCTGTCTGAAGCTTTCTTT.

This clonotype was seen ten or more times. The chain has TRBV12-3 or TRBV12-4 and TRBJ1-5; TRBD1 is a possible D gene (6 bases). CDR3 size: 15 residues. The V and J ends lost 7 bases and 6 bases respectively, with 19 bases between them. The CDR3 reads CASTLGTGHGQPQHF. CDR3 DNA: TGTGCCAGCACCTTGGGTACAGGGCATGGTCAGCCCCAGCATTTT.

This clonotype was picked up many times. The rearrangement joins TRBV10-3 to TRBJ2-3, with D hard to call. There are 17 residues in the CDR3. Germline V gives CDR1 ENHRY, CDR2 SYGVKD. Trimming cost V 0 bases and J 4 bases, with 17 bases left between them. The CDR3 protein is CAISESQKTGSPDTQYF. The CDR3 coding sequence is TGTGCCATCAGTGAGTCCCAGAAGACTGGGTCCCCAGATACGCAGTATTTT.

This clonotype came up many times. The rearrangement links TRBV27 to TRBJ1-4; possibly TRBD1 for D (6 bases). V gave up 1 base and J gave up 10 bases, with 13 bases separating them. The germline V gene has CDR1 MNHEY and CDR2 SMNVEV (reference sequence). The CDR3 covers 14 residues. The CDR3 protein is CASSLFTGSGKLFF. The CDR3 DNA follows: TGTGCCAGCAGTTTATTCACAGGGAGCGGAAAACTGTTTTTT. Complete variable domain (other parts from reference TRBV27 and TRBJ1-4): EAQVTQNPRYLITVTGKKLTVTCSQNMNHEYMSWYRQDPGLGLRQIYYSMNVEVTDKGDVPEGYKVSRKEKRNFPLILESPSPNQTSLYFCASSLFTGSGKLFFGSGTQLSVL.

The table lists this clonotype with many counts. This rearrangement joins TRBV3-1 to TRBJ2-5, with 9 bases identical to TRBD2. The CDR3 totals 16 residues. The J segment lost 3 bases and the V segment lost 2 bases, leaving 7 bases of the junction unmatched. Germline CDR1 and CDR2: LGHDT and YNNKEL (reference sequence). The CDR3 DNA is TGTGCCAGCAGCCAATGGGTGGCTAGCGGGAAAGAGACCCAGTACTTC. Translating it yields CASSQWVASGKETQYF.

This clonotype came up many times. The CDR3 region is CASSPPGRVGYGYTF. CDR3 in DNA: TGTGCCAGCAGCCCCCCTGGGCGGGTGGGCTATGGCTACACCTTC. J is TRBJ1-2 and V is TRBV7-2, with D hard to call. The CDR3 consists of 15 residues. V lost 5 bases, J lost 4 bases, and 17 bases lay in between. Germline V CDR1 and CDR2: SGHTA, FQGNSA.

The J gene is TRBJ1-1, the V gene TRBV7-3, with 8 nucleotides matching TRBD1. The junction had 5 bases not matched to a gene; V was cut back by 4 bases and J by 4 bases. CDR3 length: 14 residues. Per the germline V gene, CDR1 is SGHTA and CDR2 is FQGTGA. The CDR3 region is CASSSGGAGTEAFF. The CDR3, as DNA: TGTGCCAGCAGCTCAGGGGGCGCGGGCACTGAAGCTTTCTTT.

This clonotype was counted a few times. The chain is built from TRBV9 and TRBJ2-7, with D unresolved. The CDR3 length is 13 residues. Trimming took 3 bases from V and 0 from J, leaving 7 bases between them. Germline loops: CDR1 SGDLS, CDR2 YYNGEE. DNA for the CDR3: TGTGCCAGCAGCGGTAGAAGCTCCTACGAGCAGTACTTC. Its protein product is CASSGRSSYEQYF. The complete variable domain, with remaining parts taken from reference TRBV9 and TRBJ2-7, reads DSGVTQTPKHLITATGQRVTLRCSPRSGDLSVYWYQQSLDQGLQFLIQYYNGEERAKGNILERFSAQQFPDLHSELNLSSLELGDSALYFCASSGRSSYEQYFGPGTRLTVT.

This clonotype was recorded at least ten times. The chain links TRBV6-5 to TRBJ2-7; possible D gene TRBD2, 5 bases. Germline V gene sequence: CDR1 MNHEY, CDR2 SVGAGI. The CDR3 has 13 amino acids. V lost 2 bases to trimming and J lost 4 bases, with 9 bases between them. The CDR3 DNA sequence: TGTGCCAGCAGTTACGGGCTAGCTTACGAGCAGTACTTC. It translates to CASSYGLAYEQYF.

This clonotype was seen at least ten times. The chain is built from TRBV7-9 and TRBJ1-2; 9 nucleotides line up with TRBD1. The CDR3 spans 13 residues. Germline lookup yields CDR1 SEHNR and CDR2 FQNEAQ (reference sequence). After removal of 5 bases from V and 8 bases from J, the junction contained 6 bases not matched to a gene. The chain's CDR3 is CASSLNRGRGYTF. The CDR3 nucleotides read TGTGCCAGCAGCCTAAACAGGGGGCGAGGCTACACCTTC.

This clonotype was seen ten or more times. The CDR3 sequence is CASRTGQSNTGELFF. The CDR3 nucleotides are TGCGCCAGCAGGACGGGACAGTCTAACACCGGGGAGCTGTTTTTT. The rearrangement links TRBV10-2 to TRBJ2-2; 7 bases are a match to TRBD1. The CDR3 totals 15 residues. V shed 6 bases and J 2 bases; nucleotides not matched to a gene: 6. Germline CDR1 and CDR2: WSHSY and SAAADI.